The TCR beta chain under discussion was sequenced for a study of blood T cell repertoires in COVID-19. Looking at the study overall: There were acute and convalescent COVID-19 samples, and they came from the United States, Italy and Spain.

Germline CDR1 SGHTA, CDR2 FQGNSA. This CDR3 is built from 14 residues. V was clipped by 1 base and J by 0 bases, with 7 bases between them. In the original workflow: Estimated nucleated cell counts came from reference gene primer amplification. Using immunoSEQ multiplex PCR, the repertoire was profiled, and TCRdb retains in-frame clones only, with some absent. That table supplies the V and J calls and clone size; D and trimming were determined from the DNA. The sample shows 23,000 or so clones, 89% of them seen only once. The origin of this receptor is a man between 65 and 80 years old with acute or convalescent COVID-19. The chain carries TRBV7-2 and TRBJ2-7; D not certain. The sequenced sample consisted of peripheral blood. The CDR3 nucleotides read TGTGCCAGCAGCTTAGTGGGCAGCTCCTACGAGCAGTACTTC. Translation: CASSLVGSSYEQYF.